These 27 T cell receptor beta chains came from one sample sequenced in a study of shared clonotypes between healthy human individuals. Here immunoSEQ multiplex PCR was the method, and the copy in TCRdb shows in-frame clones only, minus some. This table holds 180,000 or so clones, approximately 92% found once. Sequencing was carried out using naive CD4+ T cells sorted from blood. Subset here: CD45RA+ positively selected. The receptors shown here come from a woman in her 30s in good health.

In its sample, this clone was seen a few times. The sample holds other DNA sequences that translate to the same CDR3. This rearrangement joins TRBV9 to TRBJ1-1; D is unclear. The germline CDR1 and CDR2 sequences are SGDLS and YYNGEE. With 2 bases removed from V and 0 bases from J, the gap between germline ends came to 8 bases. The CDR3 consists of 14 residues. In DNA form, the CDR3 reads TGTGCCAGCAGCGTCAGTGGGATGAACACTGAAGCTTTCTTT. Translating gives CASSVSGMNTEAFF. Full variable domain (outside the CDR3, taken from reference TRBV9 and TRBJ1-1): DSGVTQTPKHLITATGQRVTLRCSPRSGDLSVYWYQQSLDQGLQFLIQYYNGEERAKGNILERFSAQQFPDLHSELNLSSLELGDSALYFCASSVSGMNTEAFFGQGTRLTVV.

This clone was seen a single time. This chain links TRBV18 with TRBJ2-1; 16 bases agree with TRBD2. The junction had 7 bases not matched to a gene; V was cut back by 2 bases and J by 0 bases. Germline V gene data show CDR1 as KGHSH and CDR2 as LQKENI. The CDR3 covers 20 residues. CDR3 in amino acids: CASSPARGLAGGSSYNEQFF. CDR3 nucleotides: TGTGCCAGCTCACCAGCTAGGGGACTAGCGGGAGGGAGCTCCTACAATGAGCAGTTCTTC.

The V and J genes are TRBV6-1 and TRBJ1-3, with 7 bases aligning to TRBD1. Germline V gene sequence: CDR1 MNHNS, CDR2 SASEGT. With 9 bases clipped from V and 2 bases from J, the junction kept 4 bases outside the gene matches. This CDR3 is 13 amino acids long. The CDR3 sequence is CASRQGAGNTIYF. In DNA form, the CDR3 reads TGTGCCAGTAGACAGGGCGCTGGAAACACCATATATTTT.

The V and J genes are TRBV23-1 and TRBJ1-1; no reliable D call. TRBV23-1 is designated an ORF whose function remains uncertain. Trimming shortened V by 4 bases and J by 1 base, and 4 bases separated the two germline ends. The length of the CDR3 is 12 residues. CDR3 sequence: CASSRSNTEAFF. The DNA of the CDR3 is TGCGCCAGCAGTCGTTCGAACACTGAAGCTTTCTTT.

This clone was seen a single time. The rearrangement uses TRBV28 and TRBJ1-6; possible D gene TRBD1, 5 bases. Trimming stripped 6 bases from V and 6 bases from J, with 12 bases between. Germline V CDR1 and CDR2: MDHEN, SYDVKM. This CDR3 is built from 14 residues. The CDR3 DNA sequence: TGTGCCAGCAGATGGGGACGGACTAATTCACCCCTCCACTTT. It translates to CASRWGRTNSPLHF.

The genes are TRBV13 and TRBJ2-1; 9 bases agree with TRBD2. CDR1 PRHDT and CDR2 FYEKMQ come from the germline V gene (reference sequence). The CDR3 length is 17 residues. The V segment lost 2 bases and the J segment 4 bases; nucleotides outside the gene matches: 9. The CDR3, as DNA: TGTGCCAGCAGCTTAAGACTAGGACTAGCGACATACAATGAGCAGTTCTTC. Residues: CASSLRLGLATYNEQFF.

The rearrangement uses TRBV28 and TRBJ2-1; TRBD2 agrees at 11 bases. The CDR3 totals 15 residues. CDR1 and CDR2 (germline): MDHEN, SYDVKM. J lost 4 bases, V lost 5 bases, and 4 bases had no gene match. The CDR3 protein is CASSPSGRNYNEQFF. As DNA, the CDR3 is TGTGCCAGCAGTCCTAGCGGGAGGAATTACAATGAGCAGTTCTTC. The full variable domain, with the rest looked up from reference TRBV28 and TRBJ2-1, is DVKVTQSSRYLVKRTGEKVFLECVQDMDHENMFWYRQDPGLGLRLIYFSYDVKMKEKGDIPEGYSVSREKKERFSLILESASTNQTSMYLCASSPSGRNYNEQFFGPGTRLTVL.

The chain uses TRBV25-1 and TRBJ1-1, with D hard to call. The germline V gene encodes CDR1 MGHDK and CDR2 SYGVNS. V lost 3 bases to trimming and J lost 1 base, with 6 bases between them. The CDR3 extends over 13 amino acids. The CDR3 here is CASSDITNTEAFF. Written as DNA, the CDR3 is TGTGCCAGCAGTGATATCACGAACACTGAAGCTTTCTTT.

The sample holds one count of this clone. The chain joins TRBV10-2 to TRBJ2-5, with D perhaps matching TRBD1 (6 bases). The DNA end lines up better with TRBJ2-7; the J call may be wrong. Germline V CDR1 and CDR2: WSHSY, SAAADI. This CDR3 comprises 13 residues. The CDR3 spells CASSVDRSYEQYF. Here the CDR3 DNA reads TGCGCCAGCAGTGTTGACAGGTCCTACGAGCAGTACTTC.

CDR3 coding DNA: TGTGCCAGCAGTACCTGGAGAGGGGAGACCCAGTACTTC. This encodes CASSTWRGETQYF. The chain employs TRBV6-5 and TRBJ2-5; possibly TRBD2 for D (5 bases). The CDR3 is 13 amino acids. Germline lookup yields CDR1 MNHEY and CDR2 SVGAGI. Trimming pared 5 bases from V and 5 bases from J, leaving 12 bases between.

The rearrangement joins TRBV25-1 to TRBJ2-5; D call uncertain. Judging by the DNA end, TRBJ2-7 fits better; the J call may be wrong. The CDR3 has 14 amino acids. Per germline, CDR1 MGHDK and CDR2 SYGVNS. The CDR3 protein is CASSALADSYEQYF. The CDR3 nucleotides are TGTGCCAGCAGTGCTTTGGCCGACTCCTACGAGCAGTACTTC.

The V gene is TRBV5-1, the J gene TRBJ2-7, with D perhaps being TRBD1 or TRBD2 (6 bases each). Germline loops: CDR1 SGHRS, CDR2 YFSETQ. Trimming stripped 0 bases from V and 3 bases from J, with 16 bases between. The CDR3 is 16 residues long. DNA of the CDR3: TGCGCCAGCAGCTTGGACAGGGCCAGGAGGGGCTACGAGCAGTACTTC. Amino acid sequence: CASSLDRARRGYEQYF.

This clone has a single count. V usage is TRBV7-8 and J usage is TRBJ2-7; 8 nucleotides align to TRBD1. The CDR3 covers 13 residues. The trim removed 5 bases at V and 5 bases at J, leaving 5 bases unmatched. The V gene's germline CDR1 is SGHVS and CDR2 FQNEAQ. As DNA, the CDR3 is TGTGCCAGCAGCCCCAGGGGGCCTGACGAGCAGTACTTC. Its translation is CASSPRGPDEQYF.

V and J are TRBV5-4 and TRBJ2-2; perhaps TRBD1 as D (5 bases). Trimming took off 1 base at V and 1 base at J, with 8 bases between the two ends. CDR3 size: 15 residues. From germline, CDR1 is SGHNT and CDR2 YYREEE (reference sequence). For the CDR3, the DNA is TGTGCCAGCAGCTTGTTTGACAGGAACACCGGGGAGCTGTTTTTT. The encoded protein is CASSLFDRNTGELFF.

The chain employs TRBV28 and TRBJ1-1; D remains ambiguous. V gave up 3 bases and J gave up 0 bases, with 8 bases separating them. Looked up from germline, CDR1 is MDHEN and CDR2 is SYDVKM. The CDR3 length is 14 residues. CDR3 bases: TGTGCCAGCAGTTTGGGTCACCTGAACACTGAAGCTTTCTTT. This gives the protein CASSLGHLNTEAFF.

The chain carries TRBV7-9 and TRBJ2-7, with D possibly matching TRBD1 (6 bases). The V end was cut by 5 bases, the J end by 0 bases, with 14 bases between. CDR1 and CDR2 (germline): SEHNR, FQNEAQ (reference sequence). The CDR3 has 15 amino acids. CDR3 DNA sequence: TGTGCCAGCAGCCTAGGACAGTATAGCTCCTACGAGCAGTACTTC. It specifies CASSLGQYSSYEQYF.

The gene calls are TRBV5-1 and TRBJ2-5, with D maybe TRBD1 (7 bases). The last part of the DNA fits TRBJ2-7 better; the J call may be wrong. The CDR3 length is 14 residues. The germline CDR1 and CDR2 sequences are SGHRS and YFSETQ. The CDR3, as DNA: TGCGCCAGCAGCCCGGGGGACAGTCCCTACGAGCAGTACTTC. It encodes CASSPGDSPYEQYF.

The CDR3 DNA reads as TGTGCCAGCAGAGACACTAGCGGAAGTCCCTACAATGAGCAGTTCTTC. This sequence encodes CASRDTSGSPYNEQFF. This sequence joins TRBV28 and TRBJ2-1, with 8 bases that match TRBD2. The ends lost 6 bases at V and 2 bases at J; junction bases unmatched: 9. The germline V gene has CDR1 MDHEN and CDR2 SYDVKM. The length of the CDR3 is 16 residues.

This clone was seen once. The chain recombines TRBV28 with TRBJ2-7; perhaps TRBD2 as D (5 bases). This CDR3 region has 16 residues. With 4 bases removed from V and 1 base from J, the gap between germline ends came to 17 bases. Germline CDR1 MDHEN, CDR2 SYDVKM. The CDR3 coding sequence is TGTGCCAGCAGTTCCGAAGGGTTAGCGTTGTCCTACGAGCAGTACTTC. It codes for CASSSEGLALSYEQYF. The variable domain in full, with the rest retrieved from reference TRBV28 and TRBJ2-7, is DVKVTQSSRYLVKRTGEKVFLECVQDMDHENMFWYRQDPGLGLRLIYFSYDVKMKEKGDIPEGYSVSREKKERFSLILESASTNQTSMYLCASSSEGLALSYEQYFGPGTRLTVT.

This chain joins TRBV4-1 and TRBJ2-5, with TRBD2 matching over 10 bases. The DNA end is a closer match to TRBJ2-7, so the J assignment may be wrong. CDR3 length: 15 residues. In germline, CDR1 is MGHRA, CDR2 YSYEKL. The CDR3 nucleotides are TGCGCCAGCAGCCATCCTAGCGGGAGCCTCTACGAGCAGTACTTC. It specifies CASSHPSGSLYEQYF.

The rearrangement links TRBV5-6 to TRBJ2-1; tentatively, D is TRBD2 (6 bases). Germline CDR1 reads SGHDT; CDR2 reads YYEEEE. CDR3 length equals 15 residues. Deletions cut 0 bases from V and 4 bases from J, with 11 bases between. CDR3 residues: CASSLGLAQYNEQFF. As DNA, the CDR3 is TGTGCCAGCAGCTTGGGGCTAGCGCAATACAATGAGCAGTTCTTC.

The CDR3: CSALGQANLYEQYF. CDR3 nucleotide sequence: TGCAGCGCCCTGGGACAGGCGAATCTCTACGAGCAGTACTTC. The gene calls are TRBV29-1 and TRBJ2-5; the match to TRBD1 covers 8 bases. The J call may be mistaken, given a closer DNA end match to TRBJ2-7. This CDR3 contains 14 residues. Per the germline V gene, CDR1 is SQVTM and CDR2 is ANQGSEA.

J is TRBJ1-1 and V is TRBV27, with 8 bases identical to TRBD1. After removal of 4 bases from V and 0 bases from J, the junction contained 4 bases not matched to a gene. The CDR3 sequence is 15 residues long. The germline V gene encodes CDR1 MNHEY and CDR2 SMNVEV (reference sequence). In nucleotides, the CDR3 is TGTGCCAGCAGTTCCCGGACAGGGTTGAACACTGAAGCTTTCTTT. This gives the protein CASSSRTGLNTEAFF.

The rearrangement uses TRBV18 and TRBJ2-7; D ambiguous. V was shortened by 3 bases and J by 3 bases, with 12 bases between the two germline ends. The CDR3 is 14 amino acids. Germline CDR1 reads KGHSH; CDR2 reads LQKENI. The CDR3 loop is CASSPSSGVYEQYF. CDR3 coding DNA: TGTGCCAGCTCACCCTCCTCCGGAGTCTACGAGCAGTACTTC. The complete variable domain, with remaining parts taken from reference TRBV18 and TRBJ2-7, reads NAGVMQNPRHLVRRRGQEARLRCSPMKGHSHVYWYRQLPEEGLKFMVYLQKENIIDESGMPKERFSAEFPKEGPSILRIQQVVRGDSAAYFCASSPSSGVYEQYFGPGTRLTVT.

This chain links TRBV29-1 with TRBJ2-1; 9 bases fit TRBD2. Looked up from germline, CDR1 is SQVTM and CDR2 is ANQGSEA. The CDR3 contains 14 residues. With 4 bases clipped from V and 2 bases from J, the junction kept 3 bases outside the gene matches. The CDR3: CSVGREGPYNEQFF. The CDR3 DNA sequence: TGCAGCGTTGGGCGGGAGGGTCCCTACAATGAGCAGTTCTTC.

Comments on this clone: The same CDR3 also results from other DNA sequences found in this sample. The CDR3 nucleotides are TGTGCCGGATCGGCCGGGACCGGCTCTTACGAGCAGTACTTC. It specifies CAGSAGTGSYEQYF. The gene calls are TRBV28 and TRBJ2-7, with D perhaps being TRBD1 or TRBD2 (5 bases each). The CDR3 has 14 residues. V lost 11 bases, J lost 4 bases, and 21 bases lay in between. The germline CDR1 and CDR2 sequences are MDHEN and SYDVKM.

As concerns this clone: The same CDR3 arises from other DNA sequences in this sample as well. CDR3 protein: CASRGGTDTQYF. CDR3 DNA sequence: TGTGCCAGCCGTGGGGGCACAGATACGCAGTATTTT. This chain uses TRBV6-5 with TRBJ2-3; D is unresolved. V was shortened by 8 bases and J by 1 base, with 7 bases between the two germline ends. The CDR3 contains 12 residues. Germline lookup yields CDR1 MNHEY and CDR2 SVGAGI.